These T cell receptor beta chains were read from a single sample in a study of somatic mutations in cytotoxic T cells in rheumatoid arthritis. Sequenced by immunoSEQ multiplex PCR; TCRdb stores in-frame clones only, minus some. The sample yields about 20,000 clones, roughly 90% seen once. Sequencing used CD8+ T cells sorted from blood. The receptors shown here come from a middle-aged man in good health. The CDR3 runs from the conserved cysteine through the conserved F or W. The order of the fields is J gene, CDR3 length, D gene, clone size, V gene, CDR3 protein, CDR3 DNA. D genes are given only for firm matches. Only part of the rows carry a size: once, few, many, or a class if the clone is expanded.

TRBJ2-3 16 TRBD2 NA TRBV27 CASSFGVAGVSDTQYF TGTGCCAGCAGTTTCGGGGTAGCGGGCGTGTCGGATACGCAGTATTTT
TRBJ2-7 12 NA once TRBV7-9 CASSSNHYEQYF TGTGCCAGCAGCTCAAACCACTACGAGCAGTACTTC
TRBJ1-4 16 TRBD1 NA TRBV27 CASSPGGGKPNEKLFF TGTGCCAGCAGTCCAGGGGGCGGGAAACCAAATGAAAAACTGTTTTTT
TRBJ1-1 15 TRBD1 NA TRBV4-3 CASSGRQGMNTEAFF TGCGCCAGCAGCGGAAGACAGGGAATGAACACTGAAGCTTTCTTT
TRBJ2-7 12 TRBD1 NA TRBV7-9 CASSGDSSEQYF TGTGCCAGCAGCGGGGACAGTTCCGAGCAGTACTTC
TRBJ2-7 16 TRBD1 few TRBV11-2 CASSRPGQGAGYEQYF TGTGCCAGCAGCCGCCCGGGGCAGGGGGCTGGTTACGAGCAGTACTTC
TRBJ2-7 14 NA NA TRBV27 CASSLTPGSYEQYF TGTGCCAGCAGTTTAACTCCGGGGTCCTACGAGCAGTACTTC
TRBJ1-2 11 NA NA TRBV29-1 CSVEQGSGYTF TGCAGCGTTGAACAGGGGAGTGGCTACACCTTC
TRBJ1-4 16 NA NA TRBV19 CASSTYRTDFGEKLFF TGTGCCAGTAGTACCTACCGGACGGATTTCGGGGAAAAACTGTTTTTT
TRBJ2-1 14 TRBD2 NA TRBV10-1 CASSRLAEANEQFF TGCGCCAGCAGTCGACTAGCGGAGGCGAATGAGCAGTTCTTC
TRBJ1-2 13 NA NA TRBV27 CASSLGEHYGYTF TGTGCCAGCAGTTTAGGGGAGCACTATGGCTACACCTTC
TRBJ1-1 21 NA NA TRBV27 CASSLYPIHLLTEGTNTEAFF TGTGCCAGCAGTTTATACCCCATACACCTACTTACAGAGGGGACGAACACTGAAGCTTTCTTT
TRBJ2-1 18 TRBD2 NA TRBV13 CASSTPAGGGEGGNEQFF TGTGCCAGCAGCACCCCAGCGGGAGGGGGGGAGGGGGGCAATGAGCAGTTCTTC
TRBJ2-1 15 TRBD1 once TRBV2 CASSRTGINDNEQFF TGTGCCAGCAGTCGGACAGGGATTAACGACAATGAGCAGTTCTTC
TRBJ2-7 13 TRBD1 NA TRBV4-1 CASSPRTGDEQYF TGCGCCAGCAGCCCCCGGACAGGGGACGAGCAGTACTTC
TRBJ2-7 15 NA NA TRBV5-1 CASSLIGGGRDEQYF TGCGCCAGCAGCTTGATCGGCGGGGGCAGGGACGAGCAGTACTTC
TRBJ1-2 18 NA NA TRBV27 CASSLTTPEGPDNYGYTF TGTGCCAGCAGTTTAACCACGCCCGAGGGGCCGGATAACTATGGCTACACCTTC
TRBJ2-1 16 TRBD2 NA TRBV10-2 CASSESIRDYYNEQFF TGCGCCAGCAGTGAGTCTATCCGGGACTACTACAATGAGCAGTTCTTC
TRBJ2-5 16 NA NA TRBV2 CASIPGRGGYQETQYF TGTGCCAGCATTCCCGGAAGAGGGGGGTATCAAGAGACCCAGTACTTC
TRBJ2-1 18 TRBD2 NA TRBV2 CASSDSLGLAGIKNEQFF TGTGCCAGCAGTGATTCGTTGGGACTAGCGGGAATTAAAAATGAGCAGTTCTTC
TRBJ2-2 16 NA once TRBV27 CASSFTGRWYAGELFF TGTGCCAGCAGTTTTACGGGAAGGTGGTACGCCGGGGAGCTGTTTTTT
TRBJ1-1 13 TRBD1 NA TRBV27 CASSAGGFSEAFF TGTGCCAGCAGTGCAGGGGGCTTCTCTGAAGCTTTCTTT
TRBJ2-7 15 TRBD2 NA TRBV15 CATSRDRPAGDEQYF TGTGCCACCAGCAGAGATCGGCCAGCGGGAGACGAGCAGTACTTC
TRBJ2-1 12 TRBD1 NA TRBV7-9 CASTSDRDRKFF TGTGCCAGCACCTCAGACCGGGACAGGAAGTTCTTC
TRBJ2-7 13 TRBD1 few TRBV11-2 CASSLGRGYEQYF TGTGCCAGCAGCTTAGGCAGGGGGTACGAGCAGTACTTC
TRBJ2-6 16 NA NA TRBV13 CASSSGTGTGANVLTF TGTGCCAGCAGCTCCGGGACGGGGACTGGGGCCAACGTCCTGACTTTC
TRBJ2-2 15 NA NA TRBV4-2 CASSQDRGATGELFF TGTGCCAGCAGCCAAGACAGGGGAGCCACCGGGGAGCTGTTTTTT
TRBJ2-3 15 NA once TRBV13 CASSLGGGSTDTQYF TGTGCCAGCAGCTTAGGAGGAGGGAGCACAGATACGCAGTATTTT
TRBJ1-1 12 NA NA TRBV2 CASRSRPTEAFF TGTGCCAGCAGATCTCGTCCCACTGAAGCTTTCTTT
TRBJ2-5 16 TRBD2 once TRBV18 CASSPWAGEVQETQYF TGTGCCAGCTCACCATGGGCGGGAGAAGTCCAAGAGACCCAGTACTTC
TRBJ2-5 13 NA NA TRBV7-6 CASGLRASETQYF TGTGCCAGCGGACTCAGGGCATCGGAGACCCAGTACTTC
TRBJ2-1 15 TRBD2 NA TRBV27 CASSLLAGVEDEQFF TGTGCCAGCAGTCTCCTAGCGGGAGTAGAGGATGAGCAGTTCTTC
TRBJ1-2 15 NA NA TRBV13 CASSPSVWGGYGYTF TGTGCCAGCAGCCCTTCGGTTTGGGGAGGCTATGGCTACACCTTC
TRBJ2-1 16 TRBD1 NA TRBV27 CASSLSLRTGSDEQFF TGTGCCAGCAGTTTATCGCTTAGGACAGGGAGCGATGAGCAGTTCTTC
TRBJ2-1 15 TRBD2 NA TRBV15 CATSRGLAEYNEQFF TGTGCCACCAGCAGAGGACTAGCGGAGTACAATGAGCAGTTCTTC
TRBJ1-6 15 NA NA TRBV28 CASSSTGTRNSPLHF TGTGCCAGCAGTTCAACCGGGACACGGAATTCACCCCTCCACTTT
TRBJ2-7 13 NA NA TRBV28 CASSTAGSYEQYF TGTGCCAGCAGCACCGCAGGGTCCTACGAGCAGTACTTC
TRBJ1-1 11 NA NA TRBV5-8 CASSLRTEAFF TGTGCCAGCAGCTTGAGGACTGAAGCTTTCTTT
TRBJ2-2 13 NA NA TRBV6-5 CASSYLRAGELFF TGTGCCAGCAGTTACCTTCGTGCCGGGGAGCTGTTTTTT
TRBJ2-7 16 TRBD2 once TRBV5-5 CASSLRGLAETYEQYF TGTGCCAGCAGCTTGAGAGGACTAGCGGAGACCTACGAGCAGTACTTC
TRBJ2-7 14 NA NA TRBV7-9 CASSPSGSSYEQYF TGTGCCAGCAGCCCATCGGGCAGCTCCTACGAGCAGTACTTC
TRBJ2-2 17 TRBD1 NA TRBV27 CASRGTGGAYPAGELFF TGTGCCAGCAGGGGGACAGGGGGCGCTTATCCGGCCGGGGAGCTGTTTTTT
TRBJ2-1 11 NA NA TRBV29-1 CSVVDWNEQFF TGCAGCGTTGTGGACTGGAATGAGCAGTTCTTC
TRBJ2-7 14 NA few TRBV7-9 CASSPRDTSYEQYF TGTGCCAGCAGCCCCAGGGATACCTCCTACGAGCAGTACTTC
TRBJ1-1 15 NA few TRBV30 CAWSSGDTLNTEAFF TGTGCCTGGAGTTCCGGGGACACCCTGAACACTGAAGCTTTCTTT
TRBJ2-7 15 TRBD2 NA TRBV27 CASSFTSGSRYEQYF TGTGCCAGCAGCTTTACTAGCGGGAGTCGATACGAGCAGTACTTC
TRBJ1-1 12 NA NA TRBV10-3 CAIKLPGTEAFF TGTGCCATCAAACTTCCGGGCACTGAAGCTTTCTTT
TRBJ2-2 14 TRBD1 NA TRBV2 CASRGTGSAGELFF TGTGCCAGCAGGGGGACAGGTTCGGCCGGGGAGCTGTTTTTT
TRBJ2-7 15 NA NA TRBV2 CASSEGGGIMDEQYF TGTGCCAGCAGTGAAGGAGGAGGCATTATGGACGAGCAGTACTTC
TRBJ1-4 18 NA NA TRBV7-2 CASSLFLGEDRANEKLFF TGTGCCAGCAGCTTATTTCTTGGGGAGGATAGAGCGAATGAAAAACTGTTTTTT
TRBJ2-5 15 NA NA TRBV30 CAWRGGGWGQETQYF TGTGCCTGGAGGGGCGGCGGGTGGGGCCAAGAGACCCAGTACTTC